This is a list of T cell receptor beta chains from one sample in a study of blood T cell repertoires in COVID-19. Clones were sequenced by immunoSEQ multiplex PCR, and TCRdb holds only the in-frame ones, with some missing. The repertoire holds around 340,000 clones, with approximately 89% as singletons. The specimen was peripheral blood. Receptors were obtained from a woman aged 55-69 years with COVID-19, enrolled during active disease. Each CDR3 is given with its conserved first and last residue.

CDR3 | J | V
CASSLPRGQGGAFF | TRBJ1-1 | TRBV28
CASSLVLGRDNEQYF | TRBJ2-7 | TRBV5-1
CASSQDWQTQYF | TRBJ2-5 | TRBV14
CASSFSAGYGYTF | TRBJ1-2 | TRBV12-3/TRBV12-4
CASSLVPSGGSYEQYF | TRBJ2-7 | TRBV5-1
CASSQSTGTYEQYF | TRBJ2-7 | TRBV3-1/TRBV3-2
CASSLYGVEGTDTQYF | TRBJ2-3 | TRBV7-2
CASSVRTGGNQPQHF | TRBJ1-5 | TRBV19
CASSQNLRKAGYGYTF | TRBJ1-2 | TRBV14
CASSQAGRGGLDTQYF | TRBJ2-3 | TRBV3-1/TRBV3-2
CASRTSGVGEQYF | TRBJ2-7 | TRBV3-1/TRBV3-2
CASSQPGTGVRGYTF | TRBJ1-2 | TRBV14
CASSPSTSSYNEQFF | TRBJ2-1 | TRBV6-5
CATSRANEKLFF | TRBJ1-4 | TRBV15
CASSELGGPGSSYEQYF | TRBJ2-7 | TRBV25-1
CASRPRGPGTEAFF | TRBJ1-1 | TRBV5-8
CASSLKGQGNTEAFF | TRBJ1-1 | TRBV5-1
CASSKEVGQGSYEQYF | TRBJ2-7 | TRBV21-1
CSVGQGGSTYSGNTIYF | TRBJ1-3 | TRBV29-1
CASSPVGSGENQPQHF | TRBJ1-5 | TRBV18
CASSSAVGGLADTQYF | TRBJ2-3 | TRBV7-6
CSVDAQGANYGYTF | TRBJ1-2 | TRBV29-1
CAISESAGEQYF | TRBJ2-7 | TRBV10-3
CASSAWTGNYGYTF | TRBJ1-2 | TRBV19
CASSLVGAEAFF | TRBJ1-1 | TRBV11-2
CASSPVPQDYGYTF | TRBJ1-2 | TRBV18
CASSMAAEQYF | TRBJ2-7 | TRBV19
CASSSRGYGHGYTF | TRBJ1-2 | TRBV6-6
CASSLANYGYTF | TRBJ1-2 | TRBV28
CASSAGTGKSNQPQHF | TRBJ1-5 | TRBV6-1
CASSRGVDPYTEAFF | TRBJ1-1 | TRBV18
CASSQVSGGRTGELFF | TRBJ2-2 | TRBV4-2
CASSLQGVGAEAFF | TRBJ1-1 | TRBV5-1
CASRRTSGGGEQYF | TRBJ2-7 | TRBV6-5
CAWSETGPNQPQHF | TRBJ1-5 | TRBV30
CASSQGSGNPLGGYTF | TRBJ1-2 | TRBV3-1/TRBV3-2
CASSLTGLDQETQYF | TRBJ2-5 | TRBV7-3
CASSPLAGTNYGYTF | TRBJ1-2 | TRBV4-1
CASSQGGGLSNYGYTF | TRBJ1-2 | TRBV4-1
CASSSLQETQYF | TRBJ2-5 | TRBV7-9
CASTKSGAREAFF | TRBJ1-1 | TRBV11-2